This T cell receptor (beta chain) was found in a study of CD8 T cells in Susac syndrome. Turning to the study itself: Within the sequenced group of Susac syndrome patients, roughly 6 showed active disease and eight were in remission.

TCR beta from blood CD8+ and CD4+ T cells was sequenced. The RNA, roughly 0.5 to 1 ug, was put through reverse transcription using random hexamers. MiXCR, run by TCRdb on the immunoSEQ multiplex PCR reads, gives a single entry per CDR3 protein. The sample consists of 170,000 or so distinct CDR3 sequences, approximately 94% of them appearing once. The TCR comes from a human donor with Susac syndrome. The sample was CD4+ T cells from PBMCs.

The CDR3 DNA sequence: TGTGCCAGCAGCTTATCCCGACAGGGTCAGTACTTC. It yields the protein CASSLSRQGQYF. V and J are TRBV7-9 and TRBJ2-7; 7 bases line up with TRBD1. The CDR3 extends over 12 amino acids. Germline V CDR1 and CDR2: SEHNR, FQNEAQ (reference sequence). The junction had 5 bases not matched to a gene; V was cut back by 2 bases and J by 10 bases.